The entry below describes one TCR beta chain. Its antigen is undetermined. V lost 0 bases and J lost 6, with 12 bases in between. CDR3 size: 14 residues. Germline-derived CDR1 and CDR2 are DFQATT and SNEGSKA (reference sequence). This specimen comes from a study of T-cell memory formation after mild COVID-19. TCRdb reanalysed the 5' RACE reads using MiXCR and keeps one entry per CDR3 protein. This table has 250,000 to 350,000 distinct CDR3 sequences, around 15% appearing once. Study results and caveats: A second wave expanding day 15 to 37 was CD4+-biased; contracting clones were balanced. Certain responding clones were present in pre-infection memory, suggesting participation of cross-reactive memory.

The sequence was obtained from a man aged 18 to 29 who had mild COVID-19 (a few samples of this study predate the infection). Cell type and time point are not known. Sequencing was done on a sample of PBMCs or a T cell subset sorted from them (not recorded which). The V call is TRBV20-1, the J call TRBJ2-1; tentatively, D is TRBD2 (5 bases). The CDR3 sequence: CSARDPSGSNEQFF. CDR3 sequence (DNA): TGCAGTGCTAGAGATCCTTCGGGGTCCAATGAGCAGTTCTTC.